This T cell receptor (beta chain) was retrieved from a study of human T cells and chemical hapten exposure. About the study: Women made up most patients, who had alopecia areata, totalis or universalis.

The sample holds a few counts of this clonotype. Its specificity is not known. TCRdb itself ran the RACE reads through MiXCR, one entry per CDR3 protein. This table has some 74,000 distinct CDR3 sequences, under 15% appearing once. The CDR3 loop spans 12 amino acids. Trimming removed 8 bases from V and 11 bases from J; junction bases left unmatched: 11. Germline values: CDR1 LNHDA, CDR2 SQIVND (reference sequence). General study findings and limits: Expanded TCRs clustered into significantly more large CDR3 similarity groups than controls, the analysis revealed.

The time point denotes: patch test 3, about 24 weeks after DPC sensitization. The treatment here: therapeutic diphenylcyclopropenone sensitization with weekly scalp DPC. The chain is built from TRBV19 and TRBJ1-2; 7 bases map to TRBD1. Source: whole blood, taken in connection with sensitization to the hapten diphenylcyclopropenone (DPC). The sequence derives from a woman in her forties or fifties with alopecia areata. Some clones in this sample may be carry-over from other donors' samples. CDR3 loop: CASLRRTGEYTF. The CDR3 nucleotides are TGTGCCAGTCTTCGAAGGACAGGAGAATACACCTTC.